The 20 T cell receptor beta chains presented below share a single source sample, sequenced in a study of blood T cells in healthy people across ages. Sample-barcoded 5' priming and a J-beta primer mix drove a second PCR of roughly 6 to 12 cycles. MiXCR, applied by TCRdb to the 5' RACE reads, yields one record per CDR3 protein. The profile covers roughly 900,000 distinct CDR3 sequences, with 29% appearing a single time and approximately 15% taken by the ten largest. Sequenced material: blood. Receptors were obtained from a woman of 80 years or more in good health.

Comment on this clonotype: One end of the junction fails to match germline, which may point to a read error. The gene calls are TRBV9 and TRBJ2-2, with 9 nucleotides matching TRBD1. Germline CDR1 reads SGDLS; CDR2 reads YYNGEE. The CDR3 totals 17 residues. The CDR3 DNA is TGTGCCAGCAGCCCACAAACAGGGGGCGTTGGCACCGGGGAGCCGTTTTTT. As protein: CASSPQTGGVGTGEPFF.

A word on this clonotype: A much bigger clone sits one base away, suggesting this may be a read error. The gene calls are TRBV11-2 and TRBJ2-5, with no clear D. The better agreement between TRBJ2-1 and the DNA end casts doubt on the J call. The CDR3 is 14 residues long. The germline V gene has CDR1 SGHAT and CDR2 FQNNGV. The CDR3 is CASIQDRRQETQFF. Written as DNA, the CDR3 is TGTGCCAGCATTCAAGACCGACGCCAAGAGACCCAGTTCTTC.

The J gene is TRBJ2-7, the V gene TRBV19; TRBD1 or TRBD2 may be the D gene (5 bases each). Germline V gene lookup returns CDR1 LNHDA and CDR2 SQIVND (reference sequence). This CDR3 contains 15 residues. The V end was cut by 2 bases, the J end by 4 bases, with 15 bases between. CDR3 sequence: CASSIPSARGYEQYF. In DNA form, the CDR3 reads TGTGCCAGTAGTATACCTTCAGCGAGGGGTTACGAGCAGTACTTC.

This clonotype has ten or more counts. The chain has TRBV15 and TRBJ2-5; D remains ambiguous. CDR3 length: 13 amino acids. V was trimmed by 2 bases and J by 3 bases, leaving 7 bases between them. Germline values: CDR1 LNHNV, CDR2 YYDKDF (reference sequence). The DNA of the CDR3 is TGTGCCACCAGCAGACAAACCAAAGAGACCCAGTACTTC. It translates to CATSRQTKETQYF. Full variable domain (outside the CDR3, taken from reference TRBV15 and TRBJ2-5): DAMVIQNPRYQVTQFGKPVTLSCSQTLNHNVMYWYQQKSSQAPKLLFHYYDKDFNNEADTPDNFQSRRPNTSFCFLDIRSPGLGDTAMYLCATSRQTKETQYFGPGTRLLVL.

The chain uses TRBV29-1 and TRBJ1-2; the match to TRBD1 covers 8 bases. Trimming took 3 bases from V and 5 from J; bases not matched to a gene: 11. Germline V gene sequence: CDR1 SQVTM, CDR2 ANQGSEA. The CDR3 contains 15 residues. The CDR3 spells CSVDRQGAPGYGYTF. The CDR3 DNA follows: TGCAGCGTTGACCGGCAGGGGGCGCCCGGTTATGGCTACACCTTC.

This chain uses TRBV10-2 with TRBJ2-3, with 11 bases aligning to TRBD2. This CDR3 is 16 amino acids long. V shed 1 base, J shed 6 bases, and the junction held 6 bases outside the gene matches. Germline CDR1 reads WSHSY; CDR2 reads SAAADI. Here the CDR3 DNA reads TGCGCCAGCAGTGAGTTTAGCGGGGGGGCAAAGGATACGCAGTATTTT. It is translated as CASSEFSGGAKDTQYF.

This clonotype was seen ten or more times. This chain connects TRBV20-1 to TRBJ2-3; 7 nucleotides line up with TRBD1. Germline V gives CDR1 DFQATT, CDR2 SNEGSKA (reference sequence). This CDR3 spans 16 amino acids. With V trimmed by 7 bases and J by 1 base, 14 bases remained unmatched. CDR3 in amino acids: CSVITPGTARTDTQYF. CDR3 nucleotide sequence: TGCAGTGTTATCACACCCGGGACAGCACGCACAGATACGCAGTATTTT.

This clonotype has a count of ten or more. The V and J genes are TRBV7-2 and TRBJ1-4; D gene uncertain. Germline V gives CDR1 SGHTA, CDR2 FQGNSA. V was trimmed by 4 bases and J by 5 bases, leaving 8 bases between them. The CDR3 consists of 13 residues. In nucleotides, the CDR3 is TGTGCCAGCAGCTCCAAGAACAATGAAAAACTGTTTTTT. This sequence encodes CASSSKNNEKLFF.

V and J are TRBV25-1 and TRBJ2-5, with D perhaps TRBD1 or TRBD2 (7 bases each). The CDR3 runs 16 residues. V was clipped by 6 bases and J by 2 bases, with 19 bases between them. Germline values: CDR1 MGHDK, CDR2 SYGVNS. The CDR3: CASSQTNRGLQETQYF. The CDR3 DNA reads as TGTGCCAGCAGCCAAACCAACAGGGGACTACAAGAGACCCAGTACTTC.

The chain recombines TRBV6-5 with TRBJ1-2; 7 bases are a match to TRBD1. CDR1 MNHEY and CDR2 SVGAGI come from the germline V gene. The trim removed 3 bases at V and 4 bases at J, leaving 8 bases unmatched. The CDR3 covers 15 residues. This CDR3 is CASSYAGRGLYGYTF. CDR3 nucleotide sequence: TGTGCCAGCAGTTATGCCGGAAGGGGGCTCTATGGCTACACCTTC.

This clonotype was seen repeatedly, ten times or more. The rearrangement links TRBV20-1 to TRBJ1-2, with TRBD1 as a possible D gene (5 bases). In germline, CDR1 is DFQATT, CDR2 SNEGSKA (reference sequence). The CDR3 is 14 residues long. Trimming left V 3 bases short and J 7 bases short, with 18 bases between. CDR3 DNA sequence: TGCAGTGCTAGGGATGCAGGGAGACGAAGTGGCTACACCTTC. It codes for CSARDAGRRSGYTF.

This clonotype came up many times. The CDR3 DNA sequence: TGTGCCAGCAGCCAAGAGAGGAGGGACAGGGTTATTCATGAGCAGTTCTTC. Translation gives CASSQERRDRVIHEQFF. The rearrangement links TRBV4-2 to TRBJ2-1; 9 positions agree with TRBD1. V lost 0 bases and J lost 8; bases outside the gene matches: 11. Germline V CDR1 and CDR2: LGHNA, YNFKEQ. The CDR3 is made up of 17 amino acids.

This clonotype was counted at least ten times. The chain couples TRBV27 to TRBJ2-5; no reliable D call. Germline V gene lookup returns CDR1 MNHEY and CDR2 SMNVEV (reference sequence). This CDR3 has 13 residues. V was shortened by 2 bases and J by 5 bases, with 9 bases between the two germline ends. CDR3 region: CASSLKPRETQYF. The CDR3 bases are TGTGCCAGCAGTTTAAAGCCAAGGGAGACCCAGTACTTC.

This clonotype has a count of ten or more. This chain links TRBV7-2 with TRBJ2-5; 8 nucleotides agree with TRBD2. V was pared by 4 bases and J by 3 bases, with 7 bases of the junction left unmatched. The CDR3 runs to 15 residues. Germline lookup yields CDR1 SGHTA and CDR2 FQGNSA. In nucleotides, the CDR3 is TGTGCCAGCAGCTACCGGGGGGGGACCGAAGAGACCCAGTACTTC. Translated, it gives CASSYRGGTEETQYF.

The chain is built from TRBV5-1 and TRBJ2-7; 10 bases line up with TRBD2. The CDR3 spans 17 residues. The junction had 15 bases not matched to a gene; V was cut back by 2 bases and J by 7 bases. Germline lookup yields CDR1 SGHRS and CDR2 YFSETQ. CDR3 bases: TGCGCCAGCAGCTTATTTAGCGGGGGGACCGCATACAATGAGCAGTACTTC. This sequence encodes CASSLFSGGTAYNEQYF.

This clonotype was recorded at least ten times. The rearrangement links TRBV20-1 to TRBJ2-7; D might be TRBD1 or TRBD2, each matching 6 bases. Trimming pared 5 bases from V and 3 bases from J, leaving 14 bases between. Germline V gene data show CDR1 as DFQATT and CDR2 as SNEGSKA (reference sequence). The CDR3 covers 13 residues. CDR3 loop: CSAPEGGFYEQYF. The CDR3 DNA is TGCAGTGCTCCGGAAGGGGGGTTCTACGAGCAGTACTTC.

This clonotype was found many times. The rearrangement uses TRBV20-1 and TRBJ2-3; a weak D match, TRBD2 (5 bases). The CDR3 is made up of 16 amino acids. Germline-derived CDR1 and CDR2 are DFQATT and SNEGSKA (reference sequence). V lost 0 bases and J 0 bases, leaving 13 bases between the germline ends. CDR3 sequence: CSARDPYRTSTDTQYF. CDR3 nucleotides: TGCAGTGCTAGAGATCCTTACCGGACTAGCACAGATACGCAGTATTTT.

This clonotype was detected many times. The rearrangement uses TRBV6-5 and TRBJ2-7; D unclear. The CDR3 sequence is 13 residues long. The germline CDR1 and CDR2 sequences are MNHEY and SVGAGI. V was trimmed by 6 bases and J by 4 bases, leaving 13 bases between them. The CDR3 loop is CASRPSGGYEQYF. Here the CDR3 DNA reads TGTGCCAGCAGGCCTTCTGGCGGTTACGAGCAGTACTTC.

This chain links TRBV7-6 with TRBJ2-7; D uncertain. The DNA end is a closer match to TRBJ2-4, so the J assignment may be wrong. The germline CDR1 and CDR2 sequences are SGHVS and FNYEAQ. The CDR3 is 14 amino acids. The DNA of the CDR3 is TGTGCCAGCAGCTTATATCAAAATGATAACATTCAGTACTTC. Translating it yields CASSLYQNDNIQYF.

At least ten counts were recorded for this clonotype. V usage is TRBV6-5 and J usage is TRBJ2-7, with a weak D call TRBD1 (6 bases). Trimming left V 6 bases short and J 4 bases short, with 16 bases between. The CDR3 is 14 amino acids. Germline loops: CDR1 MNHEY, CDR2 SVGAGI. The CDR3 spells CASSAVGRGYEQYF. CDR3 in DNA: TGTGCCAGCAGCGCCGTGGGCAGGGGATACGAGCAGTACTTC.